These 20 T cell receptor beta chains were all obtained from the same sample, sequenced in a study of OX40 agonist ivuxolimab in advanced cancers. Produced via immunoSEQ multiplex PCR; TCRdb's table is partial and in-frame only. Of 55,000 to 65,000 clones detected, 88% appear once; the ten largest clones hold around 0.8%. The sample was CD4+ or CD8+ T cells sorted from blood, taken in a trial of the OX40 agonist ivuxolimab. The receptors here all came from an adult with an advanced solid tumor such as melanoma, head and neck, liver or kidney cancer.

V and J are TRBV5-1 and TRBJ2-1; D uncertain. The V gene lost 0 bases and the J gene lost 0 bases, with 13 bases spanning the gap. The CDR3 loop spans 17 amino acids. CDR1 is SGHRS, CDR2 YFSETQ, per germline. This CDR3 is CASSLDGPPYSYNEQFF. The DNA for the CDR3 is TGCGCCAGCAGCTTGGATGGGCCCCCCTACTCCTACAATGAGCAGTTCTTC.

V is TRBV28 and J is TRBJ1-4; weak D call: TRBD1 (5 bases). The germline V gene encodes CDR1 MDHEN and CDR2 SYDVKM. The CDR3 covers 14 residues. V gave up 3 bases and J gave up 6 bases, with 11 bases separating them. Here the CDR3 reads CASSLGGKYEKLFF. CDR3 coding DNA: TGTGCCAGCAGTTTGGGGGGAAAGTATGAAAAACTGTTTTTT.

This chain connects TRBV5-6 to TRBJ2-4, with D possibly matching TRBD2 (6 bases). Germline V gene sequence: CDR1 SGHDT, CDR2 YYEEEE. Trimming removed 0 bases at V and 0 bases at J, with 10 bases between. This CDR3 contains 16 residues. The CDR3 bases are TGTGCCAGCAGCTTGGGCGGGACCCTAGCCAAAAACATTCAGTACTTC. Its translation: CASSLGGTLAKNIQYF. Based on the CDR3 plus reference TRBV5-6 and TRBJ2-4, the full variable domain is DAGVTQSPTHLIKTRGQQVTLRCSPKSGHDTVSWYQQALGQGPQFIFQYYEEEERQRGNFPDRFSGHQFPNYSSELNVNALLLGDSALYLCASSLGGTLAKNIQYFGAGTRLSVL.

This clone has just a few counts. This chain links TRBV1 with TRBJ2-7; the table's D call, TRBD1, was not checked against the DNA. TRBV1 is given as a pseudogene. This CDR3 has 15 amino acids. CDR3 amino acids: CTSSLTGQGFDEQYF. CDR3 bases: TGCACCAGCAGCCTAACGGGACAGGGGTTCGACGAGCAGTACTTC.

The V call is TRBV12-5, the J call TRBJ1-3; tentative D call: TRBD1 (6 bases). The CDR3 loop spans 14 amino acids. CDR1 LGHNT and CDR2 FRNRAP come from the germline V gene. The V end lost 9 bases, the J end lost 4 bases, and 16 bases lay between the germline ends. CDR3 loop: CASAPSGTGNTIYF. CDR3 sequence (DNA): TGTGCTAGCGCCCCGTCCGGGACAGGAAACACCATATATTTT.

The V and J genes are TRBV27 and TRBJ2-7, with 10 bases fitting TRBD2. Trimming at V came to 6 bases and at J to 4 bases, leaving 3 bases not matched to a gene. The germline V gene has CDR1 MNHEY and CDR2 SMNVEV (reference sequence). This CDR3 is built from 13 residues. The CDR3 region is CASRPSGRYEQYF. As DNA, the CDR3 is TGTGCCAGCAGACCTAGCGGGAGATACGAGCAGTACTTC.

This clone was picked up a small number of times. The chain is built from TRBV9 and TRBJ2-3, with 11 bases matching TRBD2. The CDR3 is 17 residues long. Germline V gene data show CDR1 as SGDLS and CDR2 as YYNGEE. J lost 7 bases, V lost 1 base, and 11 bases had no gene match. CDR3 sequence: CASSVTITSGSLNTQYF. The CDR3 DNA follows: TGTGCCAGCAGCGTAACCATAACTAGCGGGAGCTTGAATACGCAGTATTTT.

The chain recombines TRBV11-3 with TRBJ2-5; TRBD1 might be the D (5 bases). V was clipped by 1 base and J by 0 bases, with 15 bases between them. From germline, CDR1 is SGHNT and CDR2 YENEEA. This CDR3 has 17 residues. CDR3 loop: CASSLGTLGRNQETQYF. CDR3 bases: TGTGCCAGCAGCTTAGGGACATTGGGGCGGAACCAAGAGACCCAGTACTTC.

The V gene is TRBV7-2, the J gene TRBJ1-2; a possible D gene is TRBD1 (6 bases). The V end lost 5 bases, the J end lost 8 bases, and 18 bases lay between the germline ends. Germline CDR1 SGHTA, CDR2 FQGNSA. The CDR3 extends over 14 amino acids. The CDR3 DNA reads TGTGCCAGCAGCCCTAGTGGGGGGCGGAGAGGCTACACCTTC. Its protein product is CASSPSGGRRGYTF.

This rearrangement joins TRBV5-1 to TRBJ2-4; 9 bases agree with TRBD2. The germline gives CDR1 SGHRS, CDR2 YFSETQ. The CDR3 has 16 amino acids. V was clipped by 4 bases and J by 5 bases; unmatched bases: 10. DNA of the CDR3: TGCGCCAGCAGCCCGCTGACTAGCGGACCGGAAAACATTCAGTACTTC. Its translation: CASSPLTSGPENIQYF.

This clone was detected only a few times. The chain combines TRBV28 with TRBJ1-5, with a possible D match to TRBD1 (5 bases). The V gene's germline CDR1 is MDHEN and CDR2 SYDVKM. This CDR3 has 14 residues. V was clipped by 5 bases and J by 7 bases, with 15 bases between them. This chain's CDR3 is CASSKGERGQPQHF. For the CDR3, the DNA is TGTGCCAGCAGTAAAGGGGAGAGGGGACAGCCCCAGCATTTT.

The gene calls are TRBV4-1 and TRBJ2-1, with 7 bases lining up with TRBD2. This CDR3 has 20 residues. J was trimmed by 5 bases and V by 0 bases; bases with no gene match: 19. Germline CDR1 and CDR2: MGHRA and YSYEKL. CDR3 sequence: CASSQERLAAYWATHNEQFF. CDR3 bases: TGCGCCAGCAGCCAAGAGAGGCTAGCGGCCTATTGGGCGACACACAATGAGCAGTTCTTC.

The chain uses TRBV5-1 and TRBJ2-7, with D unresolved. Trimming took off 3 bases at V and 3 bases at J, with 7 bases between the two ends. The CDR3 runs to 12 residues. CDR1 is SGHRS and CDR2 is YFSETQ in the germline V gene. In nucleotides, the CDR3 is TGCGCCAGCAGCTCCTCTAGCTACGAGCAGTACTTC. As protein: CASSSSSYEQYF.

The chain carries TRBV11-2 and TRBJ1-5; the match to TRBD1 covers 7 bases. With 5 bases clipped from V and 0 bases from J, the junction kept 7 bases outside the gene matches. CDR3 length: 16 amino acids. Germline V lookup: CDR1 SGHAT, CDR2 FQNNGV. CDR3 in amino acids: CASSTGTAASNQPQHF. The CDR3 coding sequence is TGTGCCAGCAGCACTGGGACAGCGGCTAGCAATCAGCCCCAGCATTTT.

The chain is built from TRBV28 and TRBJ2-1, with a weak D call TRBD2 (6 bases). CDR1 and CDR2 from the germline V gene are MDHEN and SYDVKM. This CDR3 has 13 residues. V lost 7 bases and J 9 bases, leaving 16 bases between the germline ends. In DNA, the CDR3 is TGTGCCAGCAAATCGCCGGGACTCAGTGAGCAGTTCTTC. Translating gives CASKSPGLSEQFF.

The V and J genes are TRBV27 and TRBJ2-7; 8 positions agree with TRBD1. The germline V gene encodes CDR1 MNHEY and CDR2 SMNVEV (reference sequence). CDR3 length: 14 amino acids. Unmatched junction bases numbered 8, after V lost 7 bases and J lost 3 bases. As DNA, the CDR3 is TGTGCCAGCAAGCTGGACAGGGCCAGCTACGAGCAGTACTTC. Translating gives CASKLDRASYEQYF.

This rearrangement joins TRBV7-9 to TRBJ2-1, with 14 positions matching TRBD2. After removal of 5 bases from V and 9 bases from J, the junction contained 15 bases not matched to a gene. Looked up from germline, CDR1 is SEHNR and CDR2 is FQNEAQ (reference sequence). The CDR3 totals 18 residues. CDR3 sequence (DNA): TGTGCCAGCAGCCGGGAGTTTGGGACTAGCGGGAGTGGGAGTGAGCAGTTCTTC. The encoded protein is CASSREFGTSGSGSEQFF.

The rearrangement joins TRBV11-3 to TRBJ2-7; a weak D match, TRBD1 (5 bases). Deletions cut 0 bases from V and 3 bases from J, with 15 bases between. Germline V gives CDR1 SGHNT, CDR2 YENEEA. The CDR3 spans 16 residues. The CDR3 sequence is CASSLDGRKGDYEQYF. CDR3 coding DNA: TGTGCCAGCAGCTTAGACGGTAGGAAAGGGGACTACGAGCAGTACTTC.

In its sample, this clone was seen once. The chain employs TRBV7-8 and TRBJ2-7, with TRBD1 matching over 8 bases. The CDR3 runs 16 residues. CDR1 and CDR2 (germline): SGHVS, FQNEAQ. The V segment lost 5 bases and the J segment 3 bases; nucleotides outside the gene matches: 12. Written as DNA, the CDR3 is TGTGCCAGCAGCCCGCTTCTGGACAGGGCCCGCTACGAGCAGTACTTC. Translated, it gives CASSPLLDRARYEQYF.

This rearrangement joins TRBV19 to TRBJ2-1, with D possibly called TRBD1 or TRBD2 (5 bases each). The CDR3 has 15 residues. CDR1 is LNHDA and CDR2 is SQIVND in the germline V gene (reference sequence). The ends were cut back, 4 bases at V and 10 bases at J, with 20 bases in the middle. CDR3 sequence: CASSNARTVGGEQFF. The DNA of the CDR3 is TGTGCCAGTAGTAACGCTCGGACCGTTGGGGGAGAGCAGTTCTTC.